This T cell receptor (beta chain) originates from a study of Graves' ophthalmopathy and Graves' hyperthyroidism. Study-level background: Untreated patients at initial diagnosis provided peripheral blood. General study points: Most thyroid-expanded clonotypes exceeding 0.001 frequency were also found in blood. Sensitivity of 65% to 71% and specificity of around 72% were achieved by the model that predicted ophthalmopathy progression.

RNA transcripts yielded amplified TCR beta CDR3 regions. A first-round RT-PCR used HTBI primers, followed by a second-round multiplex PCR. Via MiXCR, TCRdb re-called the multiplex PCR reads, giving one row per CDR3 protein. The sample carries roughly 300,000 distinct CDR3 sequences, around a sixth recorded once. Presentation of ophthalmopathy in the donors involved moderate-to-severe activity, CAS ≥3, NOSPECS ≥4 and a duration under 3 months. The V gene lost 5 bases and the J gene lost 2 bases, with 13 bases spanning the gap. The germline V gene has CDR1 SGHRS and CDR2 YFSETQ. CDR3 length equals 15 residues. This clonotype occurred many times. Its specificity is unknown.

Sample: peripheral blood. The receptor was isolated from an adult man with Graves' ophthalmopathy. This chain joins TRBV5-1 and TRBJ2-2, with D tentatively TRBD2 (5 bases). In DNA, the CDR3 is TGCGCCAGCAGTTCCGGGAACACAAACACCGGGGAGCTGTTTTTT. Translation: CASSSGNTNTGELFF.